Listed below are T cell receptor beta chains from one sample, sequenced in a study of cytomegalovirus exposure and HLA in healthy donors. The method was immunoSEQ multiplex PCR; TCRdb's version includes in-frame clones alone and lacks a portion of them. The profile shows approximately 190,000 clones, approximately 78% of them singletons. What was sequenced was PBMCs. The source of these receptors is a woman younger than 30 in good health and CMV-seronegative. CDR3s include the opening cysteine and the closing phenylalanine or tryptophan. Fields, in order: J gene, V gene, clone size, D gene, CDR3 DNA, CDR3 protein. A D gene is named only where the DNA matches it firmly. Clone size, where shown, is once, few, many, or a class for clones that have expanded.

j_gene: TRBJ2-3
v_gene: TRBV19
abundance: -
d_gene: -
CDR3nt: TGTGCCAGTAGTATGACTAGCACAGATACGCAGTATTTT
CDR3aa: CASSMTSTDTQYF

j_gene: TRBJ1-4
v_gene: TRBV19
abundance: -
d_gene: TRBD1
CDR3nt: TGTGCCAGCTTACTCGCAGGGGGTTTAAATGAAAAACTGTTTTTT
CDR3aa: CASLLAGGLNEKLFF

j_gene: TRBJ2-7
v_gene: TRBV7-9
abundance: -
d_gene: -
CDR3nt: TGTGCCAGCAGCTTAAGCACCCTTGTGGAGCAGTACTTC
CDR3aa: CASSLSTLVEQYF

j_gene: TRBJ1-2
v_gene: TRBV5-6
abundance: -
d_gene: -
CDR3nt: TGTGCCAGCAGCTTCCGCGAGCTGGACTATGGCTACACCTTC
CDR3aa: CASSFRELDYGYTF

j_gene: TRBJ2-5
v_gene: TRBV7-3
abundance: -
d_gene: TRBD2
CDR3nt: TGTGCCAGCAGCTTAAGGGGGACTAGCGGACAAGAGACCCAGTACTTC
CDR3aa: CASSLRGTSGQETQYF

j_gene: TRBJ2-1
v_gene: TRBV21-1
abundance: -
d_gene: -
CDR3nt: TGTGCCAGCAGCAAAGCAGGTTCGGAGCGGCTAGCGGGAGCAGACAATGAGCAGTTCTTC
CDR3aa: CASSKAGSERLAGADNEQFF

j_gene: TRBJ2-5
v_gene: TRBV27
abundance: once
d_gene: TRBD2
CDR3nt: TGTGCCAGCAGTAAGGGACTAGCGGGCCTTTGGGAAGAGACCCAGTACTTC
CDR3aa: CASSKGLAGLWEETQYF

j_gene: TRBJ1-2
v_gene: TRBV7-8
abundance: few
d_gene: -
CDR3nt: TGTGCCAGCAGCTTAGGGGACAAGACCTATGGCTACACCTTC
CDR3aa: CASSLGDKTYGYTF

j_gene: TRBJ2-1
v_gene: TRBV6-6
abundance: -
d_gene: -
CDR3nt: TGTGCCAGCAGTTACTTCATCGGCGCGGGCCCCGAGCAGTTCTTC
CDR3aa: CASSYFIGAGPEQFF

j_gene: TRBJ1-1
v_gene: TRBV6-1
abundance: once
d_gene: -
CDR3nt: TGTGCCAGCAGTGACTTAGGGGAGAACACTGAAGCTTTCTTT
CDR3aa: CASSDLGENTEAFF

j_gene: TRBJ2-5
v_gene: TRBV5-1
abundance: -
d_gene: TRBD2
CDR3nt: TGCGCCAGCAGCTTCGGTCTAGCGGGGGGGCTTAGAGAGACCCAGTACTTC
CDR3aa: CASSFGLAGGLRETQYF

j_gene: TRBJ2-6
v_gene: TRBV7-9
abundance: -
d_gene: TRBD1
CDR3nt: TGTGCCCCAGACGCCTTCCGGACAGGCTCTGGGGCCAACGTCCTGACTTTC
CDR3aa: CAPDAFRTGSGANVLTF

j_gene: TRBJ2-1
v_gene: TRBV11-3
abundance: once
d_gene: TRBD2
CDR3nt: TGTGCCAGCAGTCTGACTAGCGGGAGCAACAATGAGCAGTTCTTC
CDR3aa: CASSLTSGSNNEQFF

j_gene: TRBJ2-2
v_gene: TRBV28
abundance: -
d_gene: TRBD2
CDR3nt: TGTGCCAGCAGATTAACTAGCGGCCTCGGGACCGGGGAGCTGTTTTTT
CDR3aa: CASRLTSGLGTGELFF

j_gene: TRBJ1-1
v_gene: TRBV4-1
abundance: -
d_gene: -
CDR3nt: TGCGCCAGCAGCCAAGGTCCTTCGGACACTGAAGCTTTCTTT
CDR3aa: CASSQGPSDTEAFF

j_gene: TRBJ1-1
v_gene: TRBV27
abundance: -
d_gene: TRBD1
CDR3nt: TGTGCCAGCAGTTACAGACAGGGGGGTGACACTGAAGCTTTCTTT
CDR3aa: CASSYRQGGDTEAFF

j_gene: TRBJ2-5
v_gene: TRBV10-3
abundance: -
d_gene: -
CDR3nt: TGTGCCATCAGTGATCTGGGGGCGGGAGAGACCCAGTACTTC
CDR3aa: CAISDLGAGETQYF

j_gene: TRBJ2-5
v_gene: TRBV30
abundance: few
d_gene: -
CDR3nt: TGTGCCTGGAGTTGGAGTAGCGGAGAGACCCAGTACTTC
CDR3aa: CAWSWSSGETQYF

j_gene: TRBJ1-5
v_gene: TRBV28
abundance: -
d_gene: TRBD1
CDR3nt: TGTGCCAGCAGGACAGGGGCTAATCAGCCCCAGCATTTT
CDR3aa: CASRTGANQPQHF

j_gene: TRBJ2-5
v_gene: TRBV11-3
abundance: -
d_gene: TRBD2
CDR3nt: TGTGCCAGCAGCTCGGGACTAGAAGAGACCCAGTACTTC
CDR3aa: CASSSGLEETQYF

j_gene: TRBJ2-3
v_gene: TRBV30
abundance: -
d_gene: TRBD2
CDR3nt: TGTGCCTCCGCGGGGGGAGATACGCAGTATTTT
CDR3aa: CASAGGDTQYF

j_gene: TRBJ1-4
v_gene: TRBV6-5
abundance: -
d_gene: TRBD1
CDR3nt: TGTGCCAGCAGTCTAATGAGAGACAGGGAACTGTTTTTT
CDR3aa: CASSLMRDRELFF

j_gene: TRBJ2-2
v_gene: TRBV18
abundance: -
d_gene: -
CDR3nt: TGTGCCAGCTCACCAGAGGGGGTGCACACCGGGGAGCTGTTTTTT
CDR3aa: CASSPEGVHTGELFF

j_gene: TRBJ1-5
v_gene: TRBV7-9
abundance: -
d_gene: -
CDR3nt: TGTTCCAGCAGCCCTGAGAACAATCAGCCCCAGCATTTT
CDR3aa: CSSSPENNQPQHF

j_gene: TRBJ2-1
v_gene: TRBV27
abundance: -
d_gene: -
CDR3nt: TGTGCCAGCAGTTTAAGGGGGGGCATTAGCGGTGGAAGTGATGAGCAGTTCTTC
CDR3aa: CASSLRGGISGGSDEQFF

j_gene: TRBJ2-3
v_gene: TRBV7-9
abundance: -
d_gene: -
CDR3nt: TGTGCCAGCAGCTCACAGGGTATTAGCGATACGCAGTATTTT
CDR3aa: CASSSQGISDTQYF

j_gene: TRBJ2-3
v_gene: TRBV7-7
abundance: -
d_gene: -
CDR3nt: TGTGCCAGCAGCTCTCCCGGGACTTCGCAGTATTTT
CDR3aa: CASSSPGTSQYF

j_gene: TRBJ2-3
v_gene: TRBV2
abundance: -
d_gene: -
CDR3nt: TGTGCCAGCTTACTAGTAACAGATACGCAGTATTTT
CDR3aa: CASLLVTDTQYF

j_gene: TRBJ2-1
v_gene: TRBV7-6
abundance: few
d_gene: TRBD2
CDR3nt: TGTGCCAGCAGCTTATCGACCGGGACTATCGACAATGAGCAGTTCTTC
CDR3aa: CASSLSTGTIDNEQFF

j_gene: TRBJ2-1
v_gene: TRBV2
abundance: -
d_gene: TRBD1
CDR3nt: TGTGCCAGCAGAGGGACAGGGGGCAATGAGCAGTTCTTC
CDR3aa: CASRGTGGNEQFF

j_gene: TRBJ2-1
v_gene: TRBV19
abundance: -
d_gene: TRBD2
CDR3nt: TGTGCCAGTAGTGATGGACTAGCGGGCCACAATGAGCAGTTCTTC
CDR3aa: CASSDGLAGHNEQFF

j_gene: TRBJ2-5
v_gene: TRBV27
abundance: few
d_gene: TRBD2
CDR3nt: TGTGCCAGCAGTTGGCGGGGGGAAGAGACCCAGTACTTC
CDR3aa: CASSWRGEETQYF

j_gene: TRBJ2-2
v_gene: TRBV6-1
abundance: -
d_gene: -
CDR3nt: TGTGCCAGCATTCGGGTGAACACCGGGGAGCTGTTTTTT
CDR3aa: CASIRVNTGELFF

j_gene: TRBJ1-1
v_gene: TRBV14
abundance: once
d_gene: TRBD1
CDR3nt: TGTGCCAGCAGCCAGTGGGACAGGGAGAACACTGAAGCTTTCTTT
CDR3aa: CASSQWDRENTEAFF

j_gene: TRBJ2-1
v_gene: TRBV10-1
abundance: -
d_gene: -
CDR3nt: TGCGCCAGCAGTGAGAACCGCGGGAATGAGCAGTTCTTC
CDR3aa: CASSENRGNEQFF

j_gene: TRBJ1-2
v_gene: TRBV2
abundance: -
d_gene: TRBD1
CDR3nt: TGTGCCAGCAGTTCAGAGGGGGCGGGGGGCTACACCTTC
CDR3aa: CASSSEGAGGYTF

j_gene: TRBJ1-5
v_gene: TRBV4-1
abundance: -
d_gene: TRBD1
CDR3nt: TGCGCCAGCAGCCAAGAACAGGGGCTCTCTATTAAGCCCCAGCATTTT
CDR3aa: CASSQEQGLSIKPQHF

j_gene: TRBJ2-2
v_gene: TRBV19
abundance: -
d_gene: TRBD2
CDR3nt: TGTGCCAGTAGTGCTCCGGGACTAATCACCGGGGAGCTGTTTTTT
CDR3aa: CASSAPGLITGELFF

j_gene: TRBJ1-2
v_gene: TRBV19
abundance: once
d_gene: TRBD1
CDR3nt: TGTGCCAGTAGTACAGGGGGGACCGCGATACTAAACTATGGCTACACCTTC
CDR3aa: CASSTGGTAILNYGYTF

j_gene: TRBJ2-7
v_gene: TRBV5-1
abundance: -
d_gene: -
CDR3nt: TGCGCCAGCAGCTTGACAGTGGAATACGAGCAGTACTTC
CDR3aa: CASSLTVEYEQYF

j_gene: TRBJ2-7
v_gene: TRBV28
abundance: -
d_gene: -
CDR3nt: TGTGCCAGCCCTCCCCTTGCGGGGGCAGAGGGGGATGGCGAGCAGTACTTC
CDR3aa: CASPPLAGAEGDGEQYF

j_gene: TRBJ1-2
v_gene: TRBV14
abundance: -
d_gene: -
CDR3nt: TGTGCCAGCAGGATAGGGGCAAACTATGGCTACACCTTC
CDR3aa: CASRIGANYGYTF

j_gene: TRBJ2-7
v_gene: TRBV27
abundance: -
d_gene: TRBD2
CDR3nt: TGTGCCAGTGGCCGTCTAGCGGGAGGTGTCGAGCAGTACTTC
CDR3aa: CASGRLAGGVEQYF

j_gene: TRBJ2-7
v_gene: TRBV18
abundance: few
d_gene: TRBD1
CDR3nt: TGTGCCAGCTCACCCTTTGAAACAGGGGGCTCTGGCGAGCAGTACTTC
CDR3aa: CASSPFETGGSGEQYF

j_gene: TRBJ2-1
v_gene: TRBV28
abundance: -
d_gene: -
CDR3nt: TGTGCCAGCAGTTTGAGGGGGGGGTCCTACAATGAGCAGTTCTTC
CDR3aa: CASSLRGGSYNEQFF

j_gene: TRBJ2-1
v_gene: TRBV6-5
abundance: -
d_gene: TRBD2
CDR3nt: TGTGCCAGCAGTTCGCGGGAGAAGGCGTTTAATGAGCAGTTCTTC
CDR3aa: CASSSREKAFNEQFF

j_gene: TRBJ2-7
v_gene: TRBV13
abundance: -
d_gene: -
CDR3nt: TGTGCCAGCAGCTTCTATCCCGGGACTGAGAGCTCCTACGAGCAGTACTTC
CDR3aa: CASSFYPGTESSYEQYF

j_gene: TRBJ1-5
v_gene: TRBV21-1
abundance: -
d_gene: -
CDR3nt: TGTGCCAGCAGCAAAGGGGGGGCTAGGGACAGAACATATCAGCCCCAGCATTTT
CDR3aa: CASSKGGARDRTYQPQHF